The clone carrying this T cell receptor (beta chain) was seen only a few times. The data derive from a study of blood T cell repertoires in COVID-19. Study-wide context: Sites across the United States, Italy and Spain contributed samples from acute and convalescent COVID-19.

CDR1 and CDR2 (germline): SQVTM, ANQGSEA. Trimming took 3 bases from V and 7 from J, leaving 9 bases between them. CDR3 length: 11 amino acids. Per the study methods: Amplification from reference gene primers served as the basis for estimated nucleated cell counts. Sequenced by immunoSEQ multiplex PCR; TCRdb stores in-frame clones only, minus some. V, J and clone size reflect that table, while D and trimming were determined from the DNA. The data contain approximately 150,000 clones, more than 65% of them seen just once; the ten biggest clones take up about 7%. Material: peripheral blood. The chain links TRBV29-1 to TRBJ1-2, with D unclear. This clonotype was sampled from a woman between 50 and 59 years old in a cohort sampled during active or convalescent COVID-19. The CDR3 DNA sequence: TGCAGCGTTGAGAACTTTGGTGGCTACACCTTC. Amino acid sequence: CSVENFGGYTF.